Presented here are 2 T cell receptor beta chains from one specimen sequenced in a study of post-analysis software for immune sequencing data. The TCR beta cDNA libraries carried unique molecular identifiers. MiXCR was run by TCRdb on the PCR reads, yielding one entry per CDR3 protein. The table lists fewer than 900,000 distinct CDR3 sequences, under 60% of them singletons, with roughly 4.9% in the top ten. For these receptors, no antigen is known. Points from the study as a whole: Several TRBV segments occurring more often in patients than controls included TRBV5-6, TRBV5-1 and TRBV20-1.

Sequenced sample: blood. These receptors were obtained from a girl aged 5 to 17 with multiple sclerosis.

Only a few counts were recorded for this clonotype. The chain is built from TRBV20-1 and TRBJ2-7, with a possible D match to TRBD1 (5 bases). V was shortened by 6 bases and J by 0 bases, with 9 bases between the two germline ends. The CDR3 totals 12 residues. The germline gives CDR1 DFQATT, CDR2 SNEGSKA (reference sequence). Here the CDR3 DNA reads TGCAGTGCGCGGACATTCTCCTACGAGCAGTACTTC. Translated, it gives CSARTFSYEQYF.

The chain has TRBV29-1 and TRBJ2-3; D may be TRBD2 (6 bases). CDR1 and CDR2 (germline): SQVTM, ANQGSEA. The CDR3 is 14 amino acids. Trimming shortened V by 0 bases and J by 1 base, and 8 bases separated the two germline ends. The CDR3 DNA is TGCAGCGTTGAAGATGGAGGGGGCACAGATACGCAGTATTTT. Amino acid sequence: CSVEDGGGTDTQYF.